One TCR beta chain is described in this entry. Trimming removed 4 bases from V and 3 bases from J, with 6 bases in between. CDR3 length equals 13 residues. Germline V gene sequence: CDR1 LNHDA, CDR2 SQIVND (reference sequence). These data come from a study of graft-versus-host responses after intestinal transplantation. Study findings and constraints: The highest levels of circulating GvH clones went along with early declines in HvG clones after transplant. Allografts carried high graft-versus-host to host-versus-graft clonal ratios in patients having graft-donor T cell macrochimerism.

Responders labeled with CFSE (about 200,000) were plated with about 200,000 irradiated, violet-dye-labeled stimulators. Post-reaction, proliferating CD3+CD4+ and CD3+CD8+ responders (CFSE-low) were sorted. TCRdb keeps only in-frame clones here, not all; method: immunoSEQ multiplex PCR. The sample consists of about 12,000 clones, about 30% of them appearing once. The chain is built from TRBV19 and TRBJ2-2; no definite D call. The TCR sequence derives from a human patient who received an intestinal transplant. Sequencing was performed on alloreactive CD8+ T cells from a mixed lymphocyte reaction culture, taken before intestinal transplant. Subset meaning: CFSE-low proliferating T cells sorted from roughly six-day pre-transplant mixed lymphocyte reaction (GvH or HvG direction). The CDR3, as DNA: TGTGCCAGTAGTAATTGGGACACCGGGGAGCTGTTTTTT. Translation gives CASSNWDTGELFF.